This T cell receptor beta chain was found in a study of chemoradiotherapy in HPV16-positive cancers. Study context: Functional T-cell assays on a couple of HPV16-positive patients' cells defined candidate HPV-specific clones and common TCR motifs. Study findings and constraints: HPV-specific T cells were functionally defined from only a couple of HPV16-positive patients.

V was pared by 2 bases and J by 5 bases, with 7 bases between. The CDR3 extends over 13 amino acids. Germline lookup yields CDR1 LNHDA and CDR2 SQIVND (reference sequence). Concerning this clone itself: Its antigen is undetermined.

Using immunoSEQ multiplex PCR, the repertoire was profiled, and TCRdb retains in-frame clones only, with some absent. The sample lists roughly 1,100 clones; about 90% were seen once. Repertoires were sampled repeatedly during chemoradiotherapy. The chain employs TRBV19 and TRBJ1-5, with D unclear. This specimen was tumor tissue, taken from a patient who underwent chemoradiotherapy. The TCR sequence derives from a human donor with HPV-associated anogenital cancer. CDR3 protein: CASSIIQDQPQHF. The CDR3 nucleotides read TGTGCCAGTAGTATAATTCAGGATCAGCCCCAGCATTTT.